These 32 T cell receptor beta chains originate from one sample sequenced in a study of blood T cell repertoires in COVID-19. This table comes from immunoSEQ multiplex PCR, and its TCRdb copy is limited to in-frame clones, with some not included. The profile shows 380,000 or so clones, 70% to 90% of them singletons. The sequenced material came from peripheral blood. All receptors come from a man aged 40-49 years with acute or convalescent COVID-19.

The rearrangement joins TRBV4-3 to TRBJ1-1, with D perhaps matching TRBD1 (6 bases). Trimming shortened V by 5 bases and J by 4 bases, and 14 bases separated the two germline ends. The CDR3 sequence is 14 residues long. Germline CDR1 reads LGHNA; CDR2 reads YSLEER. The CDR3 nucleotides are TGCGCCAGCAGCATAAAGACAGGTGGCACTGAAGCTTTCTTT. Its protein is CASSIKTGGTEAFF.

Points on this clone: The same CDR3 also results from other DNA sequences found in this sample. The chain uses TRBV28 and TRBJ1-2; perhaps TRBD1 as D (6 bases). Deletions cut 2 bases from V and 5 bases from J, with 6 bases between. Germline-derived CDR1 and CDR2 are MDHEN and SYDVKM. The CDR3 covers 12 residues. CDR3 in amino acids: CASSLGQYGYTF. CDR3 sequence (DNA): TGTGCCAGCAGTTTAGGACAGTATGGCTACACCTTC.

The CDR3 loop reads CSVLSPGLAGGSSYNEQFF. DNA of the CDR3: TGCAGCGTGCTATCACCGGGACTAGCGGGAGGAAGCTCCTACAATGAGCAGTTCTTC. The chain is built from TRBV29-1 and TRBJ2-1; TRBD2 matches at 15 bases. The germline V gene has CDR1 SQVTM and CDR2 ANQGSEA. With 6 bases clipped from V and 0 bases from J, the junction kept 12 bases outside the gene matches. The CDR3 is 19 residues long.

This sequence joins TRBV27 and TRBJ1-2; 7 bases fit TRBD1. Germline V gene lookup returns CDR1 MNHEY and CDR2 SMNVEV (reference sequence). The CDR3 loop spans 18 amino acids. V gave up 1 base and J gave up 1 base; unmatched junction bases: 12. CDR3 nucleotides: TGTGCCAGCAGTTTATATGGGCCCCGGGACAGCGATAACTATGGCTACACCTTC. Translated, it gives CASSLYGPRDSDNYGYTF.

This chain links TRBV28 with TRBJ2-3; 7 bases align to TRBD2. V was clipped by 8 bases and J by 5 bases; unmatched bases: 16. Germline V gene lookup returns CDR1 MDHEN and CDR2 SYDVKM. The CDR3 covers 16 residues. CDR3 loop: CASGSGNPHGEDTQYF. The CDR3 nucleotides are TGTGCCAGCGGGAGCGGGAACCCCCATGGAGAAGATACGCAGTATTTT.

The J gene is TRBJ1-1, the V gene TRBV27; TRBD1 aligns across 8 bases. CDR3 length: 13 amino acids. The trim removed 6 bases at V and 7 bases at J, leaving 7 bases unmatched. Germline V gene sequence: CDR1 MNHEY, CDR2 SMNVEV (reference sequence). The chain's CDR3 is CASSQIGTGEAFF. For the CDR3, the DNA is TGTGCCAGCAGCCAAATCGGGACAGGTGAAGCTTTCTTT.

The chain couples TRBV5-1 to TRBJ1-1; the D gene is possibly TRBD1 (6 bases). The CDR3 covers 16 residues. Germline loops: CDR1 SGHRS, CDR2 YFSETQ. Trimming removed 0 bases from V and 0 bases from J, with 12 bases in between. CDR3 sequence (DNA): TGCGCCAGCAGCTTGGGGGGACACAATTTGAACACTGAAGCTTTCTTT. It encodes CASSLGGHNLNTEAFF. The whole variable domain, remainder taken from reference TRBV5-1 and TRBJ1-1, is KAGVTQTPRYLIKTRGQQVTLSCSPISGHRSVSWYQQTPGQGLQFLFEYFSETQRNKGNFPGRFSGRQFSNSRSEMNVSTLELGDSALYLCASSLGGHNLNTEAFFGQGTRLTVV.

About this clone itself: Other DNA sequences in this specimen translate into the identical CDR3. The chain employs TRBV19 and TRBJ1-2, with 8 bases lining up with TRBD1. This CDR3 comprises 13 residues. V gave up 3 bases and J gave up 4 bases; unmatched junction bases: 1. In germline, CDR1 is LNHDA, CDR2 SQIVND (reference sequence). Written as DNA, the CDR3 is TGTGCCAGTAGTATCCAGGGGGCCTATGGCTACACCTTC. Protein product: CASSIQGAYGYTF.

The chain carries TRBV7-3 and TRBJ2-2; the match to TRBD1 covers 10 bases. J gave up 5 bases and V 2 bases, and 2 bases lay outside the gene matches. CDR3 length: 15 residues. CDR1 and CDR2 (germline): SGHTA, FQGTGA. The CDR3 DNA reads as TGTGCCAGCAGCTTAGGGACAGGGGAGACCGGGGAGCTGTTTTTT. Translated: CASSLGTGETGELFF.

This clone was picked up one time. The chain carries TRBV27 and TRBJ2-7; possibly TRBD1 for D (5 bases). The CDR3 is 14 residues long. V was clipped by 2 bases and J by 5 bases, with 13 bases between them. CDR1 MNHEY and CDR2 SMNVEV come from the germline V gene (reference sequence). The CDR3 DNA follows: TGTGCCAGCAGTTTAGCCAGGGCGAGGAACGAGCAGTACTTC. It translates to CASSLARARNEQYF.

V usage is TRBV19 and J usage is TRBJ2-7; a possible D gene is TRBD1 (6 bases). This CDR3 comprises 15 residues. Trimming left V 6 bases short and J 5 bases short, with 20 bases between. The germline gives CDR1 LNHDA, CDR2 SQIVND (reference sequence). The CDR3 DNA is TGTGCCAGTAGCATGGAGCAGGGGACGGGCGACGAGCAGTACTTC. It translates to CASSMEQGTGDEQYF.

This clone came up many times. V and J are TRBV28 and TRBJ1-5; 7 positions match TRBD1. Per germline, CDR1 MDHEN and CDR2 SYDVKM. There are 15 residues in the CDR3. V lost 1 base and J lost 4; bases outside the gene matches: 4. CDR3 protein: CASSLLQGKNQPQHF. Written as DNA, the CDR3 is TGTGCCAGCAGTTTATTACAGGGGAAGAATCAGCCCCAGCATTTT.

The CDR3 reads CASSLAPTGIGAIYF. The CDR3 DNA follows: TGTGCCAGCAGCTTAGCGCCGACGGGTATAGGCGCCATATATTTT. The chain uses TRBV7-8 and TRBJ1-3; no firm D call. The CDR3 consists of 15 residues. The germline V gene has CDR1 SGHVS and CDR2 FQNEAQ. The V end was cut by 0 bases, the J end by 11 bases, with 17 bases between.

The genes are TRBV27 and TRBJ2-5; no reliable D call. V was clipped by 5 bases and J by 5 bases, with 12 bases between them. This CDR3 has 13 amino acids. Germline V gene data show CDR1 as MNHEY and CDR2 as SMNVEV (reference sequence). The CDR3 nucleotides are TGTGCCAGCAGTCCAGCCAGGTGGGAGACCCAGTACTTC. Amino acid sequence: CASSPARWETQYF.

The gene calls are TRBV30 and TRBJ1-4; D perhaps matches TRBD1 (5 bases). Trimming shortened V by 4 bases and J by 5 bases, and 11 bases separated the two germline ends. The CDR3 has 13 amino acids. Germline values: CDR1 GTSNPN, CDR2 SVGIG (reference sequence). The CDR3 nucleotides are TGTGCCTGGACGCAGGGTCTGAATGAAAAACTGTTTTTT. Protein sequence: CAWTQGLNEKLFF.

This clone was counted once. V gene TRBV5-5 combines with J gene TRBJ2-2; 8 bases match TRBD2. This CDR3 is 16 amino acids long. Trimming cost V 4 bases and J 3 bases; bases outside gene matches: 8. Germline V gene sequence: CDR1 SGHKS, CDR2 YYEKEE (reference sequence). CDR3 amino acids: CASSHFVAGYTGELFF. As DNA, the CDR3 is TGTGCCAGCAGCCATTTTGTAGCGGGGTACACCGGGGAGCTGTTTTTT.

This sequence joins TRBV5-1 and TRBJ2-7; 8 bases match TRBD2. The CDR3 spans 15 residues. Germline V gene lookup returns CDR1 SGHRS and CDR2 YFSETQ. V dropped 1 base and J dropped 3; count of bases not matched to a gene: 6. In DNA, the CDR3 is TGCGCCAGCAGCTTGACCGCGGGGGGAAGCTACGAGCAGTACTTC. Protein product: CASSLTAGGSYEQYF. Combining the CDR3 with reference TRBV5-1 and TRBJ2-7 gives the whole variable domain KAGVTQTPRYLIKTRGQQVTLSCSPISGHRSVSWYQQTPGQGLQFLFEYFSETQRNKGNFPGRFSGRQFSNSRSEMNVSTLELGDSALYLCASSLTAGGSYEQYFGPGTRLTVT.

This rearrangement joins TRBV6-5 to TRBJ2-7; 8 nucleotides match TRBD2. CDR1 is MNHEY and CDR2 is SVGAGI in the germline V gene. There are 14 residues in the CDR3. Unmatched junction bases numbered 7, after V lost 7 bases and J lost 2 bases. CDR3 DNA: TGTGCCAGCATGGTAGCGGGGTCGCCCTACGAGCAGTACTTC. Protein product: CASMVAGSPYEQYF.

The chain couples TRBV30 to TRBJ1-3; D is ambiguous. V was cut by 3 bases and J by 0 bases, with 9 bases left in between. The CDR3 has 14 residues. Germline V gives CDR1 GTSNPN, CDR2 SVGIG (reference sequence). CDR3 bases: TGTGCCTGGAGCCCGGGATCCTCTGGAAACACCATATATTTT. Translation gives CAWSPGSSGNTIYF.

As DNA, the CDR3 is TGTGCTAGTGGTTTGCCTTTCCGTTGGGCTCACTCACCATCTGGAAACACCATATATTTT. Protein product: CASGLPFRWAHSPSGNTIYF. The chain employs TRBV12-5 and TRBJ1-3; no clear D gene. The CDR3 extends over 20 amino acids. V was clipped by 2 bases and J by 1 base, with 24 bases between them. Germline lookup yields CDR1 LGHNT and CDR2 FRNRAP.

The chain employs TRBV7-2 and TRBJ2-5; D gene uncertain. The V gene's germline CDR1 is SGHTA and CDR2 FQGNSA. The V and J ends lost 5 bases and 5 bases respectively, with 15 bases between them. This CDR3 has 14 amino acids. CDR3 DNA sequence: TGTGCCAGCAGCCTCGCCCAAATCGGGGAGACCCAGTACTTC. Amino acids: CASSLAQIGETQYF.

This clone was seen only once. The chain couples TRBV4-1 to TRBJ2-7, with 12 bases identical to TRBD2. V was clipped by 5 bases and J by 5 bases; unmatched bases: 7. The V gene's germline CDR1 is MGHRA and CDR2 YSYEKL. CDR3 size: 15 residues. In nucleotides, the CDR3 is TGCGCCAGCAGCTCCCGACTAGCGGGAGCCCACGAGCAGTACTTC. This translates into CASSSRLAGAHEQYF.

The chain couples TRBV6-1 to TRBJ2-1; 13 bases map to TRBD2. Germline V gene sequence: CDR1 MNHNS, CDR2 SASEGT. With 4 bases clipped from V and 7 bases from J, the junction kept 7 bases outside the gene matches. This CDR3 is 16 amino acids long. In DNA form, the CDR3 reads TGTGCCAGCAGTGGGACTAGCGGGAGTGGGTTTAATGAGCAGTTCTTC. Protein product: CASSGTSGSGFNEQFF.

DNA of the CDR3: TGCGCCAGCAGCCGGCTCAGGGAATGGGGGGACACCGGGGAGCTGTTTTTT. Translated: CASSRLREWGDTGELFF. The chain uses TRBV4-3 and TRBJ2-2, with D possibly being TRBD2 (6 bases). Between the trimmed V and J ends, which lost 4 bases and 3 bases, there was a span of 18 bases. The germline gives CDR1 LGHNA, CDR2 YSLEER. The CDR3 extends over 17 amino acids.

The chain combines TRBV6-5 with TRBJ2-2; 10 nucleotides match TRBD2. This CDR3 has 14 amino acids. Unmatched junction bases numbered 5, after V lost 6 bases and J lost 7 bases. The germline gives CDR1 MNHEY, CDR2 SVGAGI. In DNA form, the CDR3 reads TGTGCCAGCAGCCTTAGCGGGGGGATCGGGGAGCTGTTTTTT. Amino acids: CASSLSGGIGELFF.

The chain uses TRBV4-2 and TRBJ1-6; possibly TRBD1 for D (5 bases). The germline gives CDR1 LGHNA, CDR2 YNFKEQ. Trimming removed 2 bases at V and 5 bases at J, with 10 bases between. This CDR3 comprises 15 residues. The CDR3 DNA follows: TGTGCCAGCAGCCAACGACGACAGAATAATTCACCCCTCCACTTT. Amino acid sequence: CASSQRRQNNSPLHF.

V is TRBV7-9 and J is TRBJ1-1; D may be TRBD1 (5 bases). The V gene's germline CDR1 is SEHNR and CDR2 FQNEAQ (reference sequence). Trimming shortened V by 2 bases and J by 5 bases, and 12 bases separated the two germline ends. The CDR3 consists of 14 residues. The chain's CDR3 is CASSLQGTGTEAFF. For the CDR3, the DNA is TGTGCCAGCAGCTTACAGGGAACAGGAACTGAAGCTTTCTTT.

This sequence joins TRBV2 and TRBJ1-4; a weak D match, TRBD1 (5 bases). There are 14 residues in the CDR3. Trimming removed 4 bases from V and 7 bases from J, with 13 bases in between. Germline assignment: CDR1 SNHLY and CDR2 FYNNEI. This CDR3 reads CASSAGGRGEKLFF. The CDR3 DNA sequence: TGTGCCAGCAGTGCGGGAGGGAGGGGTGAAAAACTGTTTTTT. Full variable domain (missing parts from reference TRBV2 and TRBJ1-4): EPEVTQTPSHQVTQMGQEVILRCVPISNHLYFYWYRQILGQKVEFLVSFYNNEISEKSEIFDDQFSVERPDGSNFTLKIRSTKLEDSAMYFCASSAGGRGEKLFFGSGTQLSVL.

This sequence joins TRBV9 and TRBJ2-3, with TRBD2 matching 15 bases. The CDR3 is 16 residues long. V shed 4 bases, J shed 5 bases, and the junction held 5 bases outside the gene matches. CDR1 is SGDLS and CDR2 is YYNGEE in the germline V gene. The DNA of the CDR3 is TGTGCCAGCAGCATGGGACTAGCGGGAGGAGAAGATACGCAGTATTTT. Translating it yields CASSMGLAGGEDTQYF.

The CDR3 sequence is CASSPGTGVGGYTF. CDR3 DNA sequence: TGTGCCAGCAGCCCCGGGACAGGGGTTGGTGGCTACACCTTC. The genes are TRBV5-6 and TRBJ1-2; 10 bases fit TRBD1. The V segment lost 4 bases and the J segment 7 bases; nucleotides outside the gene matches: 7. The CDR3 covers 14 residues. Germline CDR1 is SGHDT and CDR2 is YYEEEE.

V gene TRBV6-1 combines with J gene TRBJ2-7; the D is unclear. Germline V lookup: CDR1 MNHNS, CDR2 SASEGT. There are 15 residues in the CDR3. With 0 bases removed from V and 0 bases from J, the gap between germline ends came to 9 bases. The CDR3 spells CASSEAGQTSYEQYF. The DNA for the CDR3 is TGTGCCAGCAGTGAAGCGGGCCAGACCTCCTACGAGCAGTACTTC.

The chain combines TRBV10-3 with TRBJ2-7, with D possibly matching TRBD1 (5 bases). The CDR3 length is 12 residues. Germline lookup yields CDR1 ENHRY and CDR2 SYGVKD. V shed 6 bases and J shed 1 base, with 7 bases lying between them. The DNA of the CDR3 is TGTGCCATCAGGACAGTTTCCTACGAGCAGTACTTC. This gives the protein CAIRTVSYEQYF.